This record concerns one T cell receptor beta chain sequence. There are 17 residues in the CDR3. Per germline, CDR1 WSHSY and CDR2 SAAADI. V lost 5 bases, J lost 4 bases, and 11 bases stayed unmatched. Methods used by the authors: Amplifying reference gene primers gave estimates of nucleated cell counts. The protocol was immunoSEQ multiplex PCR, while the TCRdb copy is restricted to in-frame clones and leaves out a portion. V, J and clone size are those of that table, while D and trimming were read from the DNA. The sample records about 67,000 clones, around nine tenths being singletons. The sample belongs to a study of blood T cell repertoires in COVID-19. Background on the study: Collection of acute and convalescent COVID-19 samples took place in the United States, Italy and Spain. In each case, the material was cDNA or gDNA derived from T cells, B-cell-depleted T cells, or PBMCs.

The receptor was derived from an elderly woman with acute or convalescent COVID-19. Material: peripheral blood. The chain links TRBV10-2 to TRBJ1-5, with TRBD1 matching over 10 bases. The CDR3 coding sequence is TGCGCCAGCAGTAAGCCTCTCGGGACAGGGGAAAATCAGCCCCAGCATTTT. This codes for CASSKPLGTGENQPQHF.